The 20 T cell receptor beta chains below all came from one sample that was sequenced in a study of T cell repertoires in cytomegalovirus infection. TCRdb analysed the reads with MiXCR anew, one entry per CDR3 protein. Of about 740,000 distinct CDR3 sequences in the sample, roughly 36% were seen once. The sequenced material came from PBMCs. These receptors all come from a human donor in good health (CMV status not recorded). Some clones in this sample may be carry-over from other donors' samples.

Concerning this clonotype: Its ends do not fully match the called genes, so a read error is possible. This rearrangement joins TRBV4-2 to TRBJ2-7; 9 positions match TRBD2. This CDR3 has 16 amino acids. Germline V gene lookup returns CDR1 LGHNA and CDR2 YNFKEQ. The CDR3 region has the DNA TGTGCCAGCATCCAAGGGGCGGGAGGGCCTGTAAACGAGCAGTACTTC. Amino acids: CASIQGAGGPVNEQYF.

The chain uses TRBV6-5 and TRBJ2-7; 8 bases align to TRBD1. Germline V lookup: CDR1 MNHEY, CDR2 SVGAGI. The length of the CDR3 is 18 residues. Trimming cost V 0 bases and J 0 bases; bases outside gene matches: 10. For the CDR3, the DNA is TGTGCCAGCAGTTACTCGATTGGTGCAGGACAGGGCTCCTACGAGCAGTACTTC. Its protein is CASSYSIGAGQGSYEQYF.

The V call is TRBV4-1, the J call TRBJ2-1; TRBD1 or TRBD2 may be the D gene (5 bases each). With 4 bases removed from V and 9 bases from J, the gap between germline ends came to 19 bases. Looked up from germline, CDR1 is MGHRA and CDR2 is YSYEKL. The CDR3 is 15 residues long. The CDR3 bases are TGCGCCAGCAGCCCCCGGGACGGAGGCCTGATTGAGCAGTTCTTC. Protein: CASSPRDGGLIEQFF.

This clonotype was counted only a few times. The chain links TRBV15 to TRBJ1-2, with D tentatively TRBD1 (6 bases). The germline V and J ends were trimmed by 0 bases and 1 base, with 9 bases remaining between them. The V gene's germline CDR1 is LNHNV and CDR2 YYDKDF (reference sequence). The CDR3 loop spans 15 amino acids. The CDR3 sequence is CATSREVRGNYGYTF. As DNA, the CDR3 is TGTGCCACCAGCAGAGAAGTCAGGGGTAACTATGGCTACACCTTC.

As concerns this clonotype: One base away lies a much larger clone, so this may be a sequencing read error. The CDR3 nucleotides read TGTGCCAGCAGCTTAACGGGGTCGGGGCGCGGAGGCTACACCTTC. Translated, it gives CASSLTGSGRGGYTF. The chain uses TRBV7-9 and TRBJ1-2; TRBD1 might be the D (5 bases). The CDR3 loop spans 15 amino acids. Trimming took 2 bases from V and 8 from J, leaving 18 bases between them. Germline CDR1 and CDR2: SEHNR and FQNEAQ (reference sequence).

In its sample, this clonotype was seen a few times. V is TRBV28 and J is TRBJ1-3; a weak D match, TRBD1 (5 bases). Germline-derived CDR1 and CDR2 are MDHEN and SYDVKM. This CDR3 contains 15 residues. Trimming took 6 bases from V and 4 from J, leaving 16 bases between them. CDR3 DNA: TGTGCCAGCAGCAAAGGGGCACATCGGGGAAACACCATATATTTT. It codes for CASSKGAHRGNTIYF.

The CDR3 DNA follows: TGTGCCAGCAGTTCCCCCCGGACAGACATGACCAATCAGCCCCAGCATTTT. Translated: CASSSPRTDMTNQPQHF. V is TRBV6-8 and J is TRBJ1-5; weak D call: TRBD1 (6 bases). Trimming shortened V by 4 bases and J by 3 bases, and 19 bases separated the two germline ends. The CDR3 extends over 17 amino acids. Germline lookup yields CDR1 MNHGY and CDR2 SAAAGT.

The chain carries TRBV27 and TRBJ2-1, with 9 bases lining up with TRBD1. V lost 5 bases to trimming and J lost 7 bases; unmatched junction nucleotides: 9. This CDR3 is built from 15 residues. Germline V gives CDR1 MNHEY, CDR2 SMNVEV (reference sequence). CDR3 sequence: CASSPQGAIRNEQFF. The CDR3 bases are TGTGCCAGCAGTCCACAGGGGGCAATACGAAATGAGCAGTTCTTC.

The sample holds a few counts of this clonotype. The V call is TRBV28, the J call TRBJ1-2, with D perhaps matching TRBD1 (6 bases). The germline CDR1 and CDR2 sequences are MDHEN and SYDVKM. Trimming cost V 8 bases and J 8 bases, with 24 bases left between them. The CDR3 runs 15 residues. The CDR3 reads CASCRSGGRQYGYTF. CDR3 sequence (DNA): TGTGCCAGCTGCCGATCCGGGGGCAGACAATACGGCTACACCTTC.

This rearrangement joins TRBV5-1 to TRBJ1-2; TRBD1 is a possible D gene (5 bases). This CDR3 comprises 16 residues. Germline V gene lookup returns CDR1 SGHRS and CDR2 YFSETQ. V lost 5 bases to trimming and J lost 3 bases, with 20 bases between them. CDR3 amino acids: CASRDGGIGADYGYTF. In DNA form, the CDR3 reads TGCGCCAGCAGAGATGGGGGGATCGGGGCAGACTATGGCTACACCTTC.

In this sample, this clonotype turned up once. This could be a read error, since a much larger clone is one nucleotide away. This chain connects TRBV20-1 to TRBJ1-1, with a tentative D call TRBD1 (5 bases). The V gene lost 0 bases and the J gene lost 4 bases, with 6 bases spanning the gap. This CDR3 spans 12 amino acids. The germline CDR1 and CDR2 sequences are DFQATT and SNEGSKA (reference sequence). The CDR3 DNA is TGCAGTGCTAGAGAGGGGACCACTGAAGCTTTCTTT. Its translation is CSAREGTTEAFF.

The chain employs TRBV29-1 and TRBJ2-2; no reliable D call. This CDR3 is 12 amino acids long. Per the germline V gene, CDR1 is SQVTM and CDR2 is ANQGSEA. The CDR3 loop is CGSGRYTGELFF. The DNA of the CDR3 is TGCGGTTCCGGGCGGTACACCGGGGAGCTGTTTTTT.

The chain uses TRBV28 and TRBJ2-7; D perhaps matches TRBD1 (5 bases). This CDR3 has 12 amino acids. Germline CDR1 reads MDHEN; CDR2 reads SYDVKM. Deletions cut 5 bases from V and 2 bases from J, with 7 bases between. The CDR3 is CASSVRAYEQYF. The CDR3, as DNA: TGTGCCAGCAGTGTCAGGGCCTACGAGCAGTACTTC.

Concerning this clonotype itself: The junction does not match germline at one end; this may be a read error. The V gene is TRBV7-2, the J gene TRBJ2-1; possible D gene TRBD2, 6 bases. The CDR3 is 13 residues long. The germline V gene encodes CDR1 SGHTA and CDR2 FQGNSA. The CDR3 here is CASSLATGTEQFF. The CDR3 region has the DNA TGTGCCAGCAGCTTAGCGACCGGGACTGAGCAGTTCTTT.

V and J are TRBV6-2 or TRBV6-3 and TRBJ2-2; possibly TRBD2 for D (6 bases). Germline CDR1 and CDR2: MNHEY and SVGEGT. The CDR3 is made up of 14 amino acids. The V end was cut by 5 bases, the J end by 7 bases, with 14 bases between. The CDR3 nucleotides are TGTGCCAGCAGTACGGGGGAGTGGCACGGGGAGCTGTTTTTT. It encodes CASSTGEWHGELFF.

This clonotype has only a few counts. This chain links TRBV20-1 with TRBJ2-5, with TRBD2 identical over 12 bases. The germline V gene encodes CDR1 DFQATT and CDR2 SNEGSKA (reference sequence). There are 14 residues in the CDR3. V gave up 6 bases and J gave up 5 bases; unmatched junction bases: 7. The CDR3: CSAATSGGRETQYF. In DNA form, the CDR3 reads TGCAGTGCCGCCACTAGCGGGGGGAGGGAGACCCAGTACTTC.

In this sample, this clonotype turned up a few times. The chain carries TRBV7-3 and TRBJ1-6; D call uncertain. Germline-derived CDR1 and CDR2 are SGHTA and FQGTGA. Trimming cost V 0 bases and J 9 bases, with 9 bases left between them. The CDR3 spans 14 residues. DNA for the CDR3: TGTGCCAGCAGCTTAACGGGAGGGAGTTCACCCCTCCACTTT. Translated, it gives CASSLTGGSSPLHF.

This clonotype has only one observation. The V gene is TRBV24-1, the J gene TRBJ2-1; D call uncertain. Germline-derived CDR1 and CDR2 are KGHDR and SFDVKD. The CDR3 runs to 11 residues. The V and J ends lost 9 bases and 10 bases respectively, with 12 bases between them. The CDR3 nucleotides are TGTGCCACCCGTTGGGTAGGGGAGCAGTTCTTC. It codes for CATRWVGEQFF.

This clonotype was observed once. Relative to the germline gene, one junction end is altered; a read error may explain this. This sequence joins TRBV4-1 and TRBJ1-1; a possible D gene is TRBD1 (5 bases). This CDR3 has 15 residues. CDR1 and CDR2 from the germline V gene are MGHRA and YSYEKL. The CDR3 loop is CASSQESVIGVVASF. The DNA of the CDR3 is TGCGCCAGCAGCCAAGAATCCGTGATAGGGGTAGTGGCTTCCTTT.

The J gene is TRBJ2-6, the V gene TRBV27; D not certain. Looked up from germline, CDR1 is MNHEY and CDR2 is SMNVEV (reference sequence). The CDR3 is made up of 16 amino acids. Between the trimmed V and J ends, which lost 9 bases and 0 bases, there was a span of 15 bases. The CDR3 is CASSTDIISGANVLTF. In DNA, the CDR3 is TGTGCCAGTTCGACCGATATAATCTCTGGGGCCAACGTCCTGACTTTC.